These T cell receptor beta chains were read from a single sample in a study of cytomegalovirus exposure and HLA in healthy donors. Method: immunoSEQ multiplex PCR; TCRdb's copy keeps in-frame clones and lacks some. Here the sample spans 95,000 to 150,000 clones, more than 60% being singletons. The sample was PBMCs. These TCRs come from a woman between 35 and 50 years old in good health and CMV-seronegative. Both conserved end residues are part of each CDR3. Fields, in order: V gene, J gene, D gene, clone size, CDR3 DNA, CDR3 protein. The D gene is left open where the match is weak. Expanded clones are given a class, and other clones once, few, many or no size at all.

V gene: TRBV5-5; J gene: TRBJ1-6; D gene: TRBD1; clone size: NA; CDR3 DNA: TGTGCCAGCAGCAGGACAGGGGTCTCCTATAATTCACCCCTCCACTTT; CDR3 protein: CASSRTGVSYNSPLHF
V gene: TRBV19; J gene: TRBJ1-1; D gene: NA; clone size: NA; CDR3 DNA: TGTGCCAGTAGTCAGGGAATGAACACTGAAGCTTTCTTT; CDR3 protein: CASSQGMNTEAFF
V gene: TRBV19; J gene: TRBJ1-5; D gene: TRBD1; clone size: NA; CDR3 DNA: TGTGCCAGTACCGGGACAGGGGGAGGCAATCAGCCCCAGCATTTT; CDR3 protein: CASTGTGGGNQPQHF
V gene: TRBV6-5; J gene: TRBJ2-7; D gene: NA; clone size: NA; CDR3 DNA: TGTGCCAGCAGTTACTCGTCAGCAGGTGAGGAGCAGTACTTC; CDR3 protein: CASSYSSAGEEQYF
V gene: TRBV7-9; J gene: TRBJ1-1; D gene: NA; clone size: NA; CDR3 DNA: TGTGCCAGCAGCTCAGGACAGATAGTGAACACTGAAGCTTTCTTT; CDR3 protein: CASSSGQIVNTEAFF
V gene: TRBV6-1; J gene: TRBJ2-7; D gene: NA; clone size: NA; CDR3 DNA: TGTGCCAGCACCATGACTAGTCTCGGCGAGCAGTACTTC; CDR3 protein: CASTMTSLGEQYF
V gene: TRBV5-4; J gene: TRBJ1-3; D gene: NA; clone size: NA; CDR3 DNA: TGTGCCAGCAGCTTGGCCGCAGGCTCTGGAAACACCATATATTTT; CDR3 protein: CASSLAAGSGNTIYF
V gene: TRBV10-3; J gene: TRBJ2-7; D gene: TRBD1; clone size: NA; CDR3 DNA: TGTGCCATCAAGGACAGGGGCCCCTCCTACGAGCAGTACTTC; CDR3 protein: CAIKDRGPSYEQYF
V gene: TRBV28; J gene: TRBJ2-3; D gene: TRBD2; clone size: once; CDR3 DNA: TGTGCCAGCAACATCGAGGTGTCTAGCGGCCATGGGCAGTATTTT; CDR3 protein: CASNIEVSSGHGQYF
V gene: TRBV4-2; J gene: TRBJ2-7; D gene: NA; clone size: NA; CDR3 DNA: TGTGCCAGCAGCCAAGCACAGGGTCAGTTGGTCTACGAGCAGTACTTC; CDR3 protein: CASSQAQGQLVYEQYF
V gene: TRBV6-6; J gene: TRBJ2-7; D gene: TRBD1; clone size: NA; CDR3 DNA: TGTGCCACCGGGACAGGAACCTACGAGCAGTACTTC; CDR3 protein: CATGTGTYEQYF
V gene: TRBV9; J gene: TRBJ2-5; D gene: TRBD2; clone size: NA; CDR3 DNA: TGTGCCAGCAGCCCTACGCTAGCGGGGGGGCGAGAGACCCAGTACTTC; CDR3 protein: CASSPTLAGGRETQYF
V gene: TRBV5-1; J gene: TRBJ1-2; D gene: TRBD1; clone size: few; CDR3 DNA: TGCGCCAGCAGCTGGGGGACAGGGCCCGCTAACTATGGCTACACCTTC; CDR3 protein: CASSWGTGPANYGYTF
V gene: TRBV5-4; J gene: TRBJ2-7; D gene: TRBD1; clone size: NA; CDR3 DNA: TGTGCCAGCAGCCCCGACAGGGTGAGCTCCTACGAGCAGTACTTC; CDR3 protein: CASSPDRVSSYEQYF
V gene: TRBV5-4; J gene: TRBJ1-2; D gene: NA; clone size: NA; CDR3 DNA: TGTGCCAGCAGCACCGCGAACTATGGCTACACCTTC; CDR3 protein: CASSTANYGYTF